The 10 T cell receptor beta chains below were found in one sample sequenced in a study of blood T cells in healthy people across ages. PCR was performed a second time for roughly 6 to 12 cycles using a sample-barcoded 5' primer and a J-beta primer mix. TCRdb re-analysed the 5' RACE reads in MiXCR, keeping a single row per CDR3 protein. The table lists about 1,600,000 distinct CDR3 sequences, around 39% of them singletons. The sample consisted of blood. The source of these receptors is a woman between 18 and 29 years old in good health.

This rearrangement joins TRBV6-2 or TRBV6-3 to TRBJ2-5; TRBD1 aligns across 7 bases. There are 14 residues in the CDR3. The germline V gene has CDR1 MNHEY and CDR2 SVGEGT. The V segment lost 5 bases and the J segment 0 bases; nucleotides outside the gene matches: 3. Here the CDR3 reads CASSHDRDQETQYF. CDR3 coding DNA: TGTGCCAGCAGTCACGACAGGGACCAAGAGACCCAGTACTTC.

The chain joins TRBV20-1 to TRBJ1-6, with TRBD1 matching over 7 bases. The CDR3 has 14 amino acids. The V gene's germline CDR1 is DFQATT and CDR2 SNEGSKA (reference sequence). After removal of 2 bases from V and 5 bases from J, the junction contained 3 bases not matched to a gene. The CDR3 loop reads CSARTGTDNSPLHF. The CDR3 region has the DNA TGCAGTGCTAGAACCGGGACAGATAATTCACCCCTCCACTTT.

The gene calls are TRBV3-1 and TRBJ1-1; D unresolved. Germline loops: CDR1 LGHDT, CDR2 YNNKEL (reference sequence). The CDR3 totals 12 residues. Trimming removed 6 bases at V and 7 bases at J, with 12 bases between. The CDR3 DNA sequence: TGTGCCAGCAGGGGATGGGAGATTGAAGCTTTCTTT. Its protein is CASRGWEIEAFF.

This clonotype was picked up one time. This rearrangement joins TRBV28 to TRBJ2-3; weak D call: TRBD1 (5 bases). There are 15 residues in the CDR3. CDR1 and CDR2 (germline): MDHEN, SYDVKM. V was shortened by 5 bases and J by 0 bases, with 12 bases between the two germline ends. CDR3 sequence: CASSPYRTSTDTQYF. The DNA of the CDR3 is TGTGCCAGCAGTCCCTACAGGACGAGCACAGATACGCAGTATTTT.

This chain joins TRBV3-1 and TRBJ2-7; D unresolved. The V and J ends lost 3 bases and 2 bases respectively, with 8 bases between them. The CDR3 loop spans 13 amino acids. Germline V gene data show CDR1 as LGHDT and CDR2 as YNNKEL (reference sequence). The DNA of the CDR3 is TGTGCCAGCAGCCACGAAGGTCCCTACGAGCAGTACTTC. This gives the protein CASSHEGPYEQYF.

The chain is built from TRBV5-1 and TRBJ2-5; D may be TRBD1 (5 bases). The DNA end favors TRBJ2-7, so the J call may be wrong. Germline V lookup: CDR1 SGHRS, CDR2 YFSETQ. The CDR3 has 14 residues. CDR3 bases: TGCGCCAGCAGCTTGGAAAGGGGCGAAGACGAGCAGTACTTC. Protein sequence: CASSLERGEDEQYF.

The J gene is TRBJ2-7, the V gene TRBV2, with 8 bases aligning to TRBD2. This CDR3 has 16 residues. In germline, CDR1 is SNHLY, CDR2 FYNNEI. The J segment lost 1 base and the V segment lost 2 bases, leaving 7 bases of the junction unmatched. The CDR3 nucleotides are TGTGCCAGCAGTGAACCCTGGGCTAGCGGGTCCTACGAGCAGTACTTC. Its protein is CASSEPWASGSYEQYF.

The chain combines TRBV20-1 with TRBJ2-7, with D perhaps matching TRBD1 or TRBD2 (7 bases each). This CDR3 has 13 amino acids. Trimming pared 3 bases from V and 7 bases from J, leaving 16 bases between. Germline CDR1 and CDR2: DFQATT and SNEGSKA (reference sequence). This CDR3 is CSASGPGGEEQYF. The CDR3 bases are TGCAGTGCTAGTGGGCCAGGGGGGGAAGAGCAGTACTTC.

In its sample, this clonotype was seen a few times. The chain couples TRBV29-1 to TRBJ2-1; 8 bases map to TRBD1. This CDR3 spans 15 amino acids. Per the germline V gene, CDR1 is SQVTM and CDR2 is ANQGSEA. V shed 7 bases and J 0 bases; nucleotides not matched to a gene: 8. The chain's CDR3 is CSGATGQGSYNEQFF. CDR3 DNA: TGCAGCGGCGCTACCGGACAGGGCTCCTACAATGAGCAGTTCTTC.

This clonotype was picked up a small number of times. The rearrangement uses TRBV4-1 and TRBJ2-2; TRBD2 might be the D (6 bases). V lost 5 bases and J 7 bases, leaving 8 bases between the germline ends. The CDR3 contains 12 residues. From germline, CDR1 is MGHRA and CDR2 YSYEKL. The DNA for the CDR3 is TGCGCCAGCAGCTGGGAGGACGGGGAGCTGTTTTTT. Its protein is CASSWEDGELFF.